This T cell receptor beta chain came from a study of blood T cell repertoires in COVID-19. The table came from immunoSEQ multiplex PCR; TCRdb's copy has only in-frame clones and leaves some out. The sample has 300,000 to 450,000 clones; roughly 87% are singletons. The V gene lost 5 bases and the J gene lost 7 bases, with 14 bases spanning the gap. This CDR3 has 13 residues. The origin of this receptor is a woman aged 25 to 39 who had recovered from COVID-19. Sequenced material: PBMCs or T cells enriched from blood (not recorded which). The V call is TRBV12-3 or TRBV12-4, the J call TRBJ1-2; weak D call: TRBD1 (5 bases). CDR3 nucleotide sequence: TGTGCCAGCAGTCCTCAGGACATCTCTGGCTACACCTTC. It codes for CASSPQDISGYTF.